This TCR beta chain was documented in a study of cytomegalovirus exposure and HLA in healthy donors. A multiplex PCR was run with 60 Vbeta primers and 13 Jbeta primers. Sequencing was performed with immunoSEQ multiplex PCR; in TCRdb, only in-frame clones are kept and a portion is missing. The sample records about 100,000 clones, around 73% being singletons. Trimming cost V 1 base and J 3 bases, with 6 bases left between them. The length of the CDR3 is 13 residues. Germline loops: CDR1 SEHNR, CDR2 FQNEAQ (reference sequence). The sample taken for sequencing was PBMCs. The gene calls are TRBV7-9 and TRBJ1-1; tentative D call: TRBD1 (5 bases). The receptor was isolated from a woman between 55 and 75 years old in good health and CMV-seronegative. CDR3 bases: TGTGCCAGCAGCTTAGAAGGGGACACTGAAGCTTTCTTT. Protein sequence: CASSLEGDTEAFF.